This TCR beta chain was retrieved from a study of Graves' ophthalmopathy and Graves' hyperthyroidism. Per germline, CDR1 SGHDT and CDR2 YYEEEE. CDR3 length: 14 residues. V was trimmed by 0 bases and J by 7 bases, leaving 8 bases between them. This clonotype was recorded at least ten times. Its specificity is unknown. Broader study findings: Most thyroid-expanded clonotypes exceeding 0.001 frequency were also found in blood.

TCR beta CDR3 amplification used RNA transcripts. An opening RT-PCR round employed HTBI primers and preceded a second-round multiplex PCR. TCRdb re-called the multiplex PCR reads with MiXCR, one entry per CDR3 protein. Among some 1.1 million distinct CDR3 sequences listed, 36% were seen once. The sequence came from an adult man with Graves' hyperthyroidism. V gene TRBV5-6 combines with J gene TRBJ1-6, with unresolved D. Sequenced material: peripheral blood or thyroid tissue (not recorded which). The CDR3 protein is CASSLVPKNSPLHF. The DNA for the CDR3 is TGTGCCAGCAGCTTGGTCCCTAAGAATTCACCCCTCCACTTT.